This TCR beta chain was retrieved from a study of T cells after yellow fever vaccination. Findings of the study overall: The booster saw the reappearance of most primary-vaccination clones (roughly 97% CD4, 80% to 90% CD8).

The ends lost 2 bases at V and 8 bases at J; junction bases unmatched: 7. Per the germline V gene, CDR1 is PRHDT and CDR2 is FYEKMQ (reference sequence). The CDR3 runs to 15 residues. MiXCR was run by TCRdb on the 5' RACE reads, yielding one entry per CDR3 protein. The sample contains about 22,000 distinct CDR3 sequences, less than 5.5% of which appear only once. This clonotype appeared many times. The sample in question was PBMCs, either bulk or a sorted T-cell subset (CD4+, CD8+, memory, or dextramer-sorted; not recorded which), obtained approximately 47 days after the first yellow fever vaccination. This receptor was taken from a man aged 18 to 29 who received the YFV17D yellow fever vaccine. J is TRBJ1-4 and V is TRBV13, with 8 bases lining up with TRBD1. This CDR3 reads CASSLRGQAEEKLFF. CDR3 nucleotides: TGTGCCAGCAGCTTACGGGGACAGGCAGAAGAAAAACTGTTTTTT.